This is a list of T cell receptor beta chains from one sample in a study of T cell responses to AZD1222 COVID-19 vaccine. Profiling relied on immunoSEQ multiplex PCR, and the TCRdb table lists in-frame clones only, not all of them. The sample records 80,000 to 100,000 clones, over 75% being singletons. Specimen: peripheral blood, collected on day 0 of AZD1222 vaccination. The receptors here all came from an adult in good health. Both conserved end residues are part of each CDR3. D genes are given only for firm matches. Size values are once, few and many counts, or a class for expanded clones, and some rows have none.

length | size | J | D | V | DNA | CDR3
12 | . | TRBJ2-5 | . | TRBV12-5 | TGTGCTAGTTCGATGCGTCAAGAGACCCAGTACTTC | CASSMRQETQYF
13 | . | TRBJ2-7 | . | TRBV5-1 | TGCGCCAGCAGCTTGTTCTTCAGCTACGAGCAGTACTTC | CASSLFFSYEQYF
16 | . | TRBJ2-5 | TRBD2 | TRBV19 | TGTGCCAGTAGTAGGACTAGCGGGGGGGCAGGGGAGACCCAGTACTTC | CASSRTSGGAGETQYF
15 | . | TRBJ1-2 | TRBD1 | TRBV13 | TGTGCCAGCAGCTTACGACAGGGACCTAACTATGGCTACACCTTC | CASSLRQGPNYGYTF
13 | once | TRBJ1-1 | . | TRBV9 | TGTGCCAGCAGCGTAGAAGCTAACACTGAAGCTTTCTTT | CASSVEANTEAFF
13 | . | TRBJ1-2 | . | TRBV6-5 | TGTGCCAGCAAAGCCGGGGTCAACTATGGCTACACCTTC | CASKAGVNYGYTF
16 | . | TRBJ2-3 | TRBD2 | TRBV7-6 | TGTGCCAGCAGCTTAGAGCGGGGGGCCAGCACAGATACGCAGTATTTT | CASSLERGASTDTQYF
15 | . | TRBJ2-7 | . | TRBV2 | TGTGCCAGCAGGCCCCAGGGACTTAGCTCCTACGAGCAGTACTTC | CASRPQGLSSYEQYF
17 | . | TRBJ2-5 | TRBD2 | TRBV7-9 | TGTGCCAGCAGCTTAGCGCTTCTAGCGGGGACCCGGGAGACCCAGTACTTC | CASSLALLAGTRETQYF
14 | . | TRBJ1-2 | . | TRBV6-1 | TGTGCCAGCAGTGAACCCGGGGGGAACTATGGCTACACCTTC | CASSEPGGNYGYTF
14 | . | TRBJ2-7 | . | TRBV6-7 | TGTGCCAGCAGTTACCTTGGGGGGCACTACGAGCAGTACTTC | CASSYLGGHYEQYF
14 | . | TRBJ2-1 | . | TRBV25-1 | TGTGCCACCAGAGGTAACCAGATATACAATGAGCAGTTCTTC | CATRGNQIYNEQFF
13 | . | TRBJ1-1 | . | TRBV5-1 | TGCGCCAGCAATCTTACACCTAACACTGAAGCTTTCTTT | CASNLTPNTEAFF
15 | . | TRBJ2-5 | . | TRBV15 | TGTGCCACCAGCAGTACCGGACAAACTCAAGAGACCCAGTACTTC | CATSSTGQTQETQYF
17 | once | TRBJ2-5 | TRBD1 | TRBV7-8 | TGTGCCAGCAGCTCTTCACACCAGGGGGCTCTGCGAGAGACCCAGTACTTC | CASSSSHQGALRETQYF
14 | . | TRBJ1-3 | . | TRBV9 | TGTGCCAGCAGCGGACACCTCTCTGGAAACACCATATATTTT | CASSGHLSGNTIYF
12 | . | TRBJ2-7 | TRBD1 | TRBV18 | TGTGCCAGCTCCCGGGACAGGGACGAGCAGTACTTC | CASSRDRDEQYF
12 | . | TRBJ2-5 | . | TRBV12-3/TRBV12-4 | TGTGCCAGCACCGGGGATCAAGAGACCCAGTACTTC | CASTGDQETQYF
14 | . | TRBJ2-1 | . | TRBV9 | TGTGCCAGTTCACGCGGGCCCCTGGACAATGAGCAGTTCTTC | CASSRGPLDNEQFF
13 | . | TRBJ2-7 | . | TRBV6-5 | TGTGCCAGCAGTTATCCAGGAACCTACGAGCAGTACTTC | CASSYPGTYEQYF
17 | . | TRBJ1-5 | . | TRBV7-2 | TGTGCCAGCAGCTTAGTACCTGGGACGACTAGCAATCAGCCCCAGCATTTT | CASSLVPGTTSNQPQHF
13 | . | TRBJ1-2 | . | TRBV30 | TGTGCCTGGATAGAGGTTTCAGGAAGCGGCTACACCTTC | CAWIEVSGSGYTF
18 | . | TRBJ2-3 | TRBD2 | TRBV4-3 | TGCGCCAGCAGCCAAGATCGGTATAGCGGGGGGGCGGGAGATACGCAGTATTTT | CASSQDRYSGGAGDTQYF
15 | . | TRBJ2-3 | TRBD1 | TRBV5-1 | TGCGCCAGCAGCTTGGTGGGGACAGGGCCAGATACGCAGTATTTT | CASSLVGTGPDTQYF
16 | . | TRBJ1-1 | . | TRBV6-5 | TGTGCCAGCAGTTACCGTGAGCTTGGGGGCTACACTGAAGCTTTCTTT | CASSYRELGGYTEAFF
13 | . | TRBJ1-4 | . | TRBV11-2 | TGTGCCAGCAGCTCCGGGGTAGGGGAAAAACTGTTTTTT | CASSSGVGEKLFF
13 | . | TRBJ1-2 | TRBD1 | TRBV3-1/TRBV3-2 | TGTGCCAGCAGCCCGACAGGGGTGAGAGGCTACACCTTC | CASSPTGVRGYTF
14 | . | TRBJ1-1 | . | TRBV6-5 | TGTGCCAGCAGTTTTGACAGGCTAGGGACTGAAGCTTTCTTT | CASSFDRLGTEAFF
12 | . | TRBJ2-7 | TRBD1 | TRBV6-5 | TGTGCCAGCAGCCAGACAGGGATCGAGCAGTACTTC | CASSQTGIEQYF
13 | . | TRBJ1-6 | TRBD1 | TRBV3-1/TRBV3-2 | TGTGCCAGCAGCCAGGGACAGGGGACGCCCCTCCACTTT | CASSQGQGTPLHF
17 | . | TRBJ2-3 | TRBD2 | TRBV11-3 | TGTGCCAGCAGCTCGTCTAGCGGGGGCCTAATCACAGATACGCAGTATTTT | CASSSSSGGLITDTQYF
12 | . | TRBJ1-2 | . | TRBV6-5 | TGTGCCAGTCACGAGGCTAACTATGGCTACACCTTC | CASHEANYGYTF
16 | . | TRBJ1-1 | . | TRBV5-1 | TGCGCCAGCAGCCTTGAGGGTCCAGGACGGAACACTGAAGCTTTCTTT | CASSLEGPGRNTEAFF
14 | . | TRBJ2-3 | . | TRBV7-9 | TGTGCCAGCAGCTTAGCGGGCGGGGCAGATACGCAGTATTTT | CASSLAGGADTQYF
19 | . | TRBJ2-2 | TRBD2 | TRBV9 | TGTGCCAGCAGCCCGGACTTCGGACTAGCGGGGGGGCGCACCGGGGAGCTGTTTTTT | CASSPDFGLAGGRTGELFF
14 | . | TRBJ1-6 | . | TRBV6-2/TRBV6-3 | TGTGCCAGCAGTTACTCTATGCTGGTATCACCCCTCCACTTT | CASSYSMLVSPLHF
16 | . | TRBJ2-2 | TRBD2 | TRBV19 | TGTGCCAGTAGTTCTCGGACTAGCGGGGACACCGGGGAGCTGTTTTTT | CASSSRTSGDTGELFF
15 | . | TRBJ2-3 | . | TRBV6-2/TRBV6-3 | TGTGCCAGCAGTCGGGACTCCCCTAGCACAGATACGCAGTATTTT | CASSRDSPSTDTQYF
15 | . | TRBJ1-1 | . | TRBV19 | TGTGCCAGTAGTGGAGATACAGGGTATTCCACTGAAGCTTTCTTT | CASSGDTGYSTEAFF
15 | . | TRBJ2-5 | . | TRBV7-7 | TGTGCTAGCAGCTTCGGCACAGCTACCCAAGAGACCCAGTACTTC | CASSFGTATQETQYF
15 | . | TRBJ1-5 | TRBD1 | TRBV28 | TGTGCCAGCAGTTTATACGACAGGGTCTATCAGCCCCAGCATTTT | CASSLYDRVYQPQHF
17 | . | TRBJ1-2 | TRBD1 | TRBV11-3 | TGTGCCAGCAGCTTAGACCTCAGTAGGGGGCGAGACTATGGCTACACCTTC | CASSLDLSRGRDYGYTF
14 | once | TRBJ2-3 | . | TRBV4-1 | TGCGCCAGCACCCTGACCCCGCAAGGGGATACGCAGTATTTT | CASTLTPQGDTQYF
15 | . | TRBJ1-3 | . | TRBV7-9 | TGTGCCAGCAGCAAAGCCCCGGACACGACCAACACCATATATTTT | CASSKAPDTTNTIYF
15 | . | TRBJ2-1 | . | TRBV19 | TGTGCCAGTAGTATAATCAGGTATCGTGACAATGAGCAGTTCTTC | CASSIIRYRDNEQFF
12 | . | TRBJ1-1 | . | TRBV6-6 | TGTGCCAGCAGGCCGAGGGACACTGAAGCTTTCTTT | CASRPRDTEAFF
15 | . | TRBJ2-3 | . | TRBV7-9 | TGTGCCAGCAGCCCGTTCAGGGGACCTCAGGATACGCAGTATTTT | CASSPFRGPQDTQYF
15 | . | TRBJ2-4 | . | TRBV25-1 | TGTGCCAGCAGTGCAACCCCGAGGCCCAAAAACATTCAGTACTTC | CASSATPRPKNIQYF
14 | . | TRBJ1-4 | . | TRBV6-1 | TGTGCCAGCAGTGAATGGGGGGGGGTCGAAAAACTGTTTTTT | CASSEWGGVEKLFF
15 | . | TRBJ2-2 | TRBD1 | TRBV6-5 | TGTGCCAGCAGTTCGGGGCAGGGGGCCACCGGGGAGCTGTTTTTT | CASSSGQGATGELFF
13 | . | TRBJ1-3 | . | TRBV9 | TGTGCCAGCAGCGCGGACCACGGAAACACCATATATTTT | CASSADHGNTIYF
14 | . | TRBJ1-1 | . | TRBV19 | TGTGCCAGTAGTATAAGGGGGAGGGGCACTGAAGCTTTCTTT | CASSIRGRGTEAFF
15 | . | TRBJ2-2 | TRBD1 | TRBV7-6 | TGTGCCAGCAGCCCGGGCGGACAGGGTACCGGGGAGCTGTTTTTT | CASSPGGQGTGELFF
15 | . | TRBJ1-5 | . | TRBV19 | TGTGCCAGTAGTATAGCCGCGGAGGTTGGTCAGCCCCAGCATTTT | CASSIAAEVGQPQHF
19 | . | TRBJ1-1 | TRBD1 | TRBV5-1 | TGCGCCAGCAGAGATTCGACAGGGGGGTCTAGGGAAAAAAACACTGAAGCTTTCTTT | CASRDSTGGSREKNTEAFF